Described below is a single T cell receptor beta chain sequence and its context. This clonotype was seen many times. No antigen is known for it. No base quality values were provided; no much bigger clone lies one nucleotide off. Flow cytometry had shown CD8+CD57+ cell expansion in the patients selected for sequencing. All patients had severe acquired aplastic anemia diagnosed by International Study of Aplastic Anemia and Agranulocytosis and Camitta criteria. No therapy had been received by the patients at the time of blood sampling. In the study, sorted CD4+ and CD8+ blood T cells from patients with severe aplastic anemia and from healthy subjects underwent deep sequencing of TCR repertoires. In the USA, patient enrollment took place under clinicaltrials.gov protocols 00001620, 01623167, 00001397, 00071045, 00081523 and 00961064. Ficoll-Paque density gradient centrifugation was used to isolate peripheral blood mononuclear cells. Before DNA was extracted, CD4+ and CD8+ T cells were sorted using either FACS or magnetic beads.

Trimming leaves V shorter by 4 bases and J shorter by 8 bases, with the junction holding 9 bases beyond the gene matches. From cysteine to phenylalanine, the CDR3 is 15 amino acids long. Only the CDR3 part of the read is kept: 45 bases, read in frame from the first base. Sequences SGDLS (CDR1) and YYNGEE (CDR2) are obtained from the germline V gene. Profiling of TCR beta VDJ combinations and CDR3 sequences used genomic DNA as the template. An Illumina HiSeq 2000 was the platform used for TCR repertoire sequencing. The authors' analysis ran thus. TRBV/TRBJ rearrangement plots, CDR3 size and DJ length profiles, and Simpson's diversity index were used to evaluate the repertoires. Whichever DNA sequence was most abundant in the deep sequencing data was defined as the immunodominant clone. CDR3 amino acid sequences were screened for sharing across subjects and were compared with published repertoires and the VDJdb database. TCRdb trimmed the raw reads at Q25, called clones with MiXCR and kept productive beta chains. Every distinct CDR3 protein forms one entry, paired with its most common genes and DNA. The V and J calls shown here were made by TCRdb, not taken from the authors' results. This sample comprises under 350,000 distinct CDR3 sequences, under 60% of them detected only once. 1.3% of the sample is taken by the ten largest.

This specimen comes from a study of CD8+CD57+ T cells in acquired aplastic anemia (dated by TCRdb to the late 2010s). General notes on the study: On average, sorted CD4+ and CD8+ cells yielded 2.5 to 3.5 ug of extracted DNA, with a range of roughly 0.18 to 30 ug. CD8+CD57+ expansion was defined as frequency above the mean frequency observed in healthy subjects. Overall study outcomes, separate from this receptor: No significant difference in CD8+ Simpson's diversity was found between patients and healthy controls (P=0.060). Although roughly 29 CD8+ CDR3 sequences were shared by patients and controls, these sequences appeared highly expressed in patients and within the immunodominant clones of patients.

Sequencing was carried out using sorted CD4+, CD8+, or CD8+CD57+ T cells (not recorded which) from PBMCs. This receptor was identified in a human donor with aplastic anemia. This chain joins TRBV9 to TRBJ2-1; 10 central bases correspond to TRBD1. The DNA reads TGTGCCAGCAGCCTTTGGGGACAGGGGACAGATGAGCAGTTCTTC. Its protein product is CASSLWGQGTDEQFF.